This T cell receptor (beta chain) was found in a study of T cell responses to AZD1222 COVID-19 vaccine. Sequencing used immunoSEQ multiplex PCR; TCRdb keeps in-frame clones, though not all of them. The data contain roughly 150,000 clones, approximately 90% of them singletons. Study-wide results and limits: Clonal diversity was possibly underestimated, and the donors were mostly white British, with more females.

Remarks on this clone: Its antigen is currently unknown.

The CDR3 has 11 residues. Between the trimmed V and J ends, which lost 2 bases and 11 bases, there was a span of 10 bases. Germline CDR1 is DFQATT and CDR2 is SNEGSKA (reference sequence). The genes are TRBV20-1 and TRBJ1-5; D unclear. This sequence originates from an adult in good health. The sample here was peripheral blood, taken on day 0 of MenACWY control vaccination. The DNA of the CDR3 is TGCAGTGCTAGAAAAAATTACTCCCAGCATTTT. Protein: CSARKNYSQHF.